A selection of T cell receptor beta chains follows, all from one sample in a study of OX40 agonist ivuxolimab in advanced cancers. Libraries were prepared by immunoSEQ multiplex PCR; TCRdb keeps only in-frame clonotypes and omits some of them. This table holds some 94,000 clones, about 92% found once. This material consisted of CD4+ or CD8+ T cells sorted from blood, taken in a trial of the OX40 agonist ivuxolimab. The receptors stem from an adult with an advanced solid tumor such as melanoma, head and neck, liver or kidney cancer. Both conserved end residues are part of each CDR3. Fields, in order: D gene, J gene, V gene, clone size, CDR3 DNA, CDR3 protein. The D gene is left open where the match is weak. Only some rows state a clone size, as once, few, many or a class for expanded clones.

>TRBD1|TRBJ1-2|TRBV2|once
TGTGCCACCGGGACAGGTCCCTATGGCTACACCTTC
CATGTGPYGYTF
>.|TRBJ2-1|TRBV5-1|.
TGCGCCAGCGGGGATGAGCAGTTCTTC
CASGDEQFF
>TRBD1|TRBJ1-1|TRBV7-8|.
TGTGCCAGCAGCCGCAGGGGGCAGAACACTGAAGCTTTCTTT
CASSRRGQNTEAFF
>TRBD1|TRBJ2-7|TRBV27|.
TGTGCCAGCAGCCGATGGCGGAACAGGGGTATCTACGAGCAGTACTTC
CASSRWRNRGIYEQYF
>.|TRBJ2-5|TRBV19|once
TGTGCCAGTACTCGCGGTCAAGGAGAGACCCAGTACTTC
CASTRGQGETQYF
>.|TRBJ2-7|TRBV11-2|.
TGTGCCAGCAGCCCCCCGCCCGATCCCAGGCGGGAGCAGTACTTC
CASSPPPDPRREQYF
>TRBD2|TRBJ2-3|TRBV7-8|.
TGTGCCAGCAGCTTAGTAACTAGCGGGAGAGGCTCAGATACGCAGTATTTT
CASSLVTSGRGSDTQYF
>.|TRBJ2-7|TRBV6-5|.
TGTGCCAGCAGCTTCGGGACTGCCTACGAGCAGTACTTC
CASSFGTAYEQYF
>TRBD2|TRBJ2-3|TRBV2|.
TGTGCCAGCAGCCAGAGCGGGAGTCCCACAGATACGCAGTATTTT
CASSQSGSPTDTQYF
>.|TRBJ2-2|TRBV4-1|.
TGCGCCAGCAGAGTCGGGCCGGGGAACACCGGGGAGCTGTTTTTT
CASRVGPGNTGELFF
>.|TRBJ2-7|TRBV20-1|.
TGCAGTGACAGTGGCGAGCAGTACTTC
CSDSGEQYF
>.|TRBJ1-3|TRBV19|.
TGTGCCAGTAGTATAACCTACGAGAGCACTGGAAACACCATATATTTT
CASSITYESTGNTIYF
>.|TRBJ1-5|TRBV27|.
TGTGCCAGCACTCCCGGGGACGGTAGCAATCAGCCCCAGCATTTT
CASTPGDGSNQPQHF
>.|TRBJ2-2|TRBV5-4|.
TGTGCCAGCAGCTGGGACTCCGAGAACGGGGAGCTGTTTTTT
CASSWDSENGELFF
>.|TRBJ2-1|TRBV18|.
TGTGCCAGCTCAGCCTCAAGGGGAAGGGAGCCGACCTACAATGAGCAGTTCTTC
CASSASRGREPTYNEQFF
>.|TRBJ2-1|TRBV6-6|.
TGTGCCAGCAGTTACTCGGAGGGAACGGTGCATGAGCAGTTCTTC
CASSYSEGTVHEQFF
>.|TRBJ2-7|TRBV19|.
TGTGCCAGTAGTGGGAACGAGCAGTACTTC
CASSGNEQYF
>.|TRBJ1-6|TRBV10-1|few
TGCGCCAGCAGTGAGAGCTCCTATAATTCACCCCTCCACTTT
CASSESSYNSPLHF
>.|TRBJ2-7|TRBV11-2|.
TGTGCCAGCAGCTCACCAGGGTTCTACGAGCAGTACTTC
CASSSPGFYEQYF
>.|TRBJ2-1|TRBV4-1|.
TGCGCCAGCAGCCAAGAAGTTTCTGGCAATGAGCAGTTCTTC
CASSQEVSGNEQFF
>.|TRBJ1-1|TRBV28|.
TGTGCCAGCAGCTACCCTTATGGCACTGAAGCTTTCTTT
CASSYPYGTEAFF
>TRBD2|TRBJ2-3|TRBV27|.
TGTGCCAGCAGTCGACCGGGGGGGGCAGATACGCAGTATTTT
CASSRPGGADTQYF
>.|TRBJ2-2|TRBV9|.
TGTGCCAGCAGCCCCCCCTATAGCGGTTACACCGGGGAGCTGTTTTTT
CASSPPYSGYTGELFF
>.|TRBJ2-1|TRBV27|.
TGTGCCAGCAGCCTACTAGGTAGCTCCTACAATGAGCAGTTCTTC
CASSLLGSSYNEQFF
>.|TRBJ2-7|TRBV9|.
TGTGCCAGCAGCGTAGGAGTTTCCTACGAGCAGTACTTC
CASSVGVSYEQYF
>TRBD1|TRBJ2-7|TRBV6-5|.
TGTGCCAGCAGGGGACAGAACTACGAGCAGTACTTC
CASRGQNYEQYF
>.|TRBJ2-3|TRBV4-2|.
TGTGCCAGCTCAGGAACAGCCGCAGATACGCAGTATTTT
CASSGTAADTQYF
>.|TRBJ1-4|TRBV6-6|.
TGTGCCAGCAGCTCCGACCGACAGAAGGAAAAACTGTTTTTT
CASSSDRQKEKLFF
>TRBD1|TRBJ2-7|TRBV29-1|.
TGCAGCGTGGACAGGGACAACGAGCAGTACTTC
CSVDRDNEQYF
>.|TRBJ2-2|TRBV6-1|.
TGTGCCAGCGTAATTGTTACCGGGGAGCTGTTTTTT
CASVIVTGELFF
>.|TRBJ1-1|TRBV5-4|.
TGTGCCAGCAGCCCCGGAGAGACTGAAGCTTTCTTT
CASSPGETEAFF
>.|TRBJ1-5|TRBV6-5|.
TGTGCCAGCAGCCCTTCTAGGAGCAATCAGCCCCAGCATTTT
CASSPSRSNQPQHF
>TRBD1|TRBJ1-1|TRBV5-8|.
TGTGCCAGCAGCTTAATACGGGACAGGGGGATGAACACTGAAGCTTTCTTT
CASSLIRDRGMNTEAFF
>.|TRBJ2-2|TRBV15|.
TGTGCCACCACCCGGGCGAGGGCCGGGGCCGGGGAGCTGTTTTTT
CATTRARAGAGELFF
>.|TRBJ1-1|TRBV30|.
TGTGCCTGGAGTGTAACTAACACTGAAGCTTTCTTT
CAWSVTNTEAFF
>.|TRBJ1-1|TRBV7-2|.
TGTGCCAGCATCGGGGAGAACACTGAAGCTTTCTTT
CASIGENTEAFF